Presented here are 14 T cell receptor beta chains from one specimen sequenced in a study of T cell repertoires in cytomegalovirus infection. In TCRdb, the reads were re-called with MiXCR into one record per CDR3 protein. The data show some 680,000 distinct CDR3 sequences, about a third seen once. Sequenced: PBMCs. The source of these receptors is a human donor in good health (CMV status not recorded). Some clones in this sample may be carry-over from other donors' samples.

The chain links TRBV19 to TRBJ2-3, with TRBD2 matching 12 bases. V lost 7 bases to trimming and J lost 4 bases; unmatched junction nucleotides: 6. CDR3 length: 15 residues. Per germline, CDR1 LNHDA and CDR2 SQIVND (reference sequence). The CDR3 loop is CASTLAGGGADTQYF. CDR3 DNA: TGTGCCAGTACCCTAGCGGGAGGGGGCGCAGATACGCAGTATTTT.

The chain employs TRBV30 and TRBJ2-2, with a possible D match to TRBD2 (6 bases). Trimming shortened V by 3 bases and J by 1 base, and 12 bases separated the two germline ends. This CDR3 is built from 15 residues. From germline, CDR1 is GTSNPN and CDR2 SVGIG (reference sequence). The CDR3 coding sequence is TGTGCCTGGAGAACCGGGACTGTGAACACCGGGGAGCTGTTTTTT. Amino acid sequence: CAWRTGTVNTGELFF.

This sequence joins TRBV14 and TRBJ1-1; D remains ambiguous. This CDR3 comprises 14 residues. The germline CDR1 and CDR2 sequences are SGHDN and FVKESK. V lost 4 bases and J 1 base, leaving 10 bases between the germline ends. The CDR3 coding sequence is TGTGCCAGCAGCCCCCGACTGAGGAACACTGAAGCTTTCTTT. This gives the protein CASSPRLRNTEAFF.

J is TRBJ2-1 and V is TRBV6-8, with TRBD1 as a possible D gene (5 bases). The germline V gene has CDR1 MNHGY and CDR2 SAAAGT. V lost 2 bases to trimming and J lost 4 bases, with 9 bases between them. This CDR3 region has 14 residues. CDR3 sequence: CASSYRREYNEQFF. The CDR3 bases are TGTGCCAGCAGTTACCGCAGGGAATACAATGAGCAGTTCTTC.

The sample holds a few counts of this clonotype. The CDR3 here is CASSRDGEKLFF. The CDR3 coding sequence is TGTGCCAGCAGTCGGGACGGAGAAAAACTGTTTTTT. The chain combines TRBV7-8 with TRBJ1-4; TRBD1 might be the D (5 bases). The CDR3 is 12 residues long. Trimming cost V 6 bases and J 8 bases, with 10 bases left between them. The germline gives CDR1 SGHVS, CDR2 FQNEAQ.

This clonotype was detected only a few times. V and J are TRBV28 and TRBJ2-1, with 9 bases identical to TRBD1. In germline, CDR1 is MDHEN, CDR2 SYDVKM. The CDR3 is 18 amino acids. Trimming at V came to 6 bases and at J to 5 bases, leaving 17 bases not matched to a gene. CDR3 DNA sequence: TGTGCCAGCAGCCCAACCCTCCGCCGGGACAGGGTTCACAATGAGCAGTTCTTC. Translation gives CASSPTLRRDRVHNEQFF.

The chain uses TRBV5-4 and TRBJ2-2; TRBD1 matches at 7 bases. CDR3 length equals 16 residues. V was pared by 4 bases and J by 1 base, with 7 bases of the junction left unmatched. In germline, CDR1 is SGHNT, CDR2 YYREEE (reference sequence). The CDR3 protein is CASSLGTVLNTGELFF. In nucleotides, the CDR3 is TGTGCCAGCAGCCTAGGGACAGTCTTGAACACCGGGGAGCTGTTTTTT. Complete variable domain (other parts from reference TRBV5-4 and TRBJ2-2): ETGVTQSPTHLIKTRGQQVTLRCSSQSGHNTVSWYQQALGQGPQFIFQYYREEENGRGNFPPRFSGLQFPNYSSELNVNALELDDSALYLCASSLGTVLNTGELFFGEGSRLTVL.

This clonotype was seen more than once but under ten times. The genes are TRBV19 and TRBJ1-1, with D unclear. This CDR3 contains 15 residues. The V gene lost 1 base and the J gene lost 4 bases, with 13 bases spanning the gap. Germline lookup yields CDR1 LNHDA and CDR2 SQIVND (reference sequence). Written as DNA, the CDR3 is TGTGCCAGTAGTATAGTTTTAGAGGGCCCCACTGAAGCTTTCTTT. It encodes CASSIVLEGPTEAFF.

The rearrangement links TRBV28 to TRBJ2-7; 7 bases line up with TRBD2. Germline V lookup: CDR1 MDHEN, CDR2 SYDVKM. The J segment lost 3 bases and the V segment lost 3 bases, leaving 8 bases of the junction unmatched. The CDR3 extends over 15 amino acids. DNA of the CDR3: TGTGCCAGCAGTTTCGCAGGGAGGGAGTTCTACGAGCAGTACTTC. Translating it yields CASSFAGREFYEQYF.

This clonotype showed up many times. CDR3 nucleotide sequence: TGTGCCAGCAGCGGAGGGAGCTCCTACGAGCAGTACTTC. Translated: CASSGGSSYEQYF. The chain is built from TRBV7-2 and TRBJ2-7; possibly TRBD2 for D (6 bases). The CDR3 loop spans 13 amino acids. Germline loops: CDR1 SGHTA, CDR2 FQGNSA. The V end lost 5 bases, the J end lost 0 bases, and 8 bases lay between the germline ends. The entire variable domain, with the rest obtained from reference TRBV7-2 and TRBJ2-7, is as follows: GAGVSQSPSNKVTEKGKDVELRCDPISGHTALYWYRQSLGQGLEFLIYFQGNSAPDKSGLPSDRFSAERTGGSVSTLTIQRTQQEDSAVYLCASSGGSSYEQYFGPGTRLTVT.

A remark on this clonotype: No conserved phenylalanine or tryptophan is present at the end of the CDR3, so a read error is the likely explanation. It is unclear where the CDR3 begins or ends on the DNA, so no DNA is shown, and the CDR3 is as TCRdb lists it. This chain links TRBV20-1 with TRBJ1-5; TRBD1, the D gene given by the table, was not confirmed from the DNA. Ends included, the CDR3 has 14 residues. Germline V gene data show CDR1 as DFQATT and CDR2 as SNEGSKA (reference sequence). The CDR3 sequence: CSSRFGVGGQPEHC.

This clonotype came up a few times. The V gene is TRBV20-1, the J gene TRBJ2-1; 9 bases align to TRBD2. V dropped 5 bases and J dropped 11; count of bases not matched to a gene: 19. Germline V lookup: CDR1 DFQATT, CDR2 SNEGSKA (reference sequence). CDR3 length: 16 residues. CDR3: CSAALLLAGGAGKQFF. CDR3 in DNA: TGCAGTGCTGCACTCTTACTAGCGGGCGGCGCTGGAAAGCAGTTCTTC.

This clonotype was detected only a few times. The chain has TRBV7-2 and TRBJ2-1; the D gene is possibly TRBD2 (6 bases). Germline loops: CDR1 SGHTA, CDR2 FQGNSA. This CDR3 is 14 amino acids long. Trimming left V 1 base short and J 9 bases short, with 13 bases between. The chain's CDR3 is CASSLGAKGGEQFF. Here the CDR3 DNA reads TGTGCCAGCAGCTTAGGGGCCAAGGGAGGTGAGCAGTTCTTC.

In this sample, this clonotype turned up a few times. The chain carries TRBV13 and TRBJ2-7; D gene uncertain. V was cut by 4 bases and J by 5 bases, with 12 bases left in between. This CDR3 is 13 amino acids long. CDR1 is PRHDT, CDR2 FYEKMQ, per germline (reference sequence). CDR3 DNA: TGTGCCAGCAGCTGGGTTAGGGCCAACGAGCAGTACTTC. Amino acids: CASSWVRANEQYF.